This is a list of T cell receptor beta chains from one sample in a study of blood T cell repertoires in COVID-19. Some clones are missing from TCRdb's copy, which holds only in-frame ones; the method was immunoSEQ multiplex PCR. The sample yields about 150,000 clones, around 83% seen once. Sequenced input: peripheral blood. The receptors originated from a woman aged 55-75 years with COVID-19, enrolled during active disease. Both conserved end residues are part of each CDR3. Each record gives: CDR3 protein, CDR3 DNA, V gene, J gene, D gene, clone size. The D gene is left open where the match is weak. Where a row states a size, it is once, few, many or the class of an expanded clone; other rows omit it.

CASSYRDRQPQHF	TGTGCCAGCAGTTACAGAGACAGGCAGCCCCAGCATTTT	TRBV12-3/TRBV12-4	TRBJ1-5	.	.
CASSLTTFSEQFF	TGTGCCAGCAGCTTAACGACTTTCTCTGAGCAGTTCTTC	TRBV7-2	TRBJ2-1	.	.
CASSLDSGRATDTQYF	TGCGCCAGCAGCTTGGACAGCGGGAGGGCCACAGATACGCAGTATTTT	TRBV5-1	TRBJ2-3	TRBD2	.
CASSRDRGTTNEKLFF	TGTGCCAGCTCACGGGACAGGGGGACAACTAATGAAAAACTGTTTTTT	TRBV18	TRBJ1-4	TRBD1	.
CASSLVGALNTEAFF	TGCGCCAGCAGCTTGGTTGGGGCACTTAACACTGAAGCTTTCTTT	TRBV5-1	TRBJ1-1	.	.
CASGLAQGTGELFF	TGTGCTAGTGGTTTGGCGCAGGGTACCGGGGAGCTGTTTTTT	TRBV12-5	TRBJ2-2	.	.
CASSSGLVSGEQFF	TGTGCCAGCAGCAGCGGACTAGTGAGCGGTGAGCAGTTCTTC	TRBV5-8	TRBJ2-1	TRBD2	.
CASSLRDRGLGQPQHF	TGTGCCAGCAGCTTACGAGACAGGGGGCTTGGTCAGCCCCAGCATTTT	TRBV7-8	TRBJ1-5	TRBD1	.
CSANPGDGYTF	TGCAGTGCAAACCCAGGGGACGGCTACACCTTC	TRBV20-1	TRBJ1-2	.	.
CASSLVSRADGYTF	TGTGCCAGCAGCTTAGTTTCCAGGGCGGATGGCTACACCTTC	TRBV7-9	TRBJ1-2	.	.
CASSQRKKLGYEQYF	TGTGCCAGCAGTCAAAGAAAGAAACTAGGCTACGAGCAGTACTTC	TRBV28	TRBJ2-7	.	.
CASSQTDRGRNTEAFF	TGCGCCAGCAGCCAAACCGACAGGGGGCGAAACACTGAAGCTTTCTTT	TRBV4-1	TRBJ1-1	TRBD1	.
CASSSGTGDGYTF	TGTGCCAGCAGCTCCGGGACAGGGGATGGCTACACCTTC	TRBV7-9	TRBJ1-2	TRBD1	once
CASSLTPPGQGVLSNQPQHF	TGTGCCAGCAGTTTGACTCCCCCGGGACAGGGAGTACTTAGCAATCAGCCCCAGCATTTT	TRBV27	TRBJ1-5	TRBD1	.
CSVERTGSDADTQYF	TGCAGCGTTGAAAGGACAGGGTCGGACGCAGATACGCAGTATTTT	TRBV29-1	TRBJ2-3	TRBD1	few
CASSSGGAENTEAFF	TGCGCCAGCAGCTCTGGAGGGGCCGAGAACACTGAAGCTTTCTTT	TRBV5-1	TRBJ1-1	.	.
CASRGRGRSNYGYTF	TGTGCCAGCAGGGGGAGGGGCAGGTCCAACTATGGCTACACCTTC	TRBV9	TRBJ1-2	.	.
CASSPAGKNTGELFF	TGTGCCAGCAGCCCGGCGGGGAAGAACACCGGGGAGCTGTTTTTT	TRBV25-1	TRBJ2-2	.	.
CASCPTQGTLTGELFF	TGTGCCAGCTGTCCAACACAGGGGACTCTGACCGGGGAGCTGTTTTTT	TRBV14	TRBJ2-2	.	.
CASSIRSGNQPQHF	TGTGCCAGTAGTATCAGGTCAGGGAATCAGCCCCAGCATTTT	TRBV19	TRBJ1-5	.	.
CASSRGGQRNTEAFF	TGCGCCAGCAGTCGAGGGGGACAGAGGAACACTGAAGCTTTCTTT	TRBV10-2	TRBJ1-1	TRBD1	.
CASSLAGPGNTIYF	TGTGCCAGCAGCCTTGCAGGTCCTGGAAACACCATATATTTT	TRBV5-4	TRBJ1-3	.	.
CATSRAQTGSYEQYF	TGTGCCACCAGCAGAGCCCAGACAGGCTCCTACGAGCAGTACTTC	TRBV15	TRBJ2-7	.	.
CASSYLYGYTF	TGTGCCAGCAGTTACCTCTATGGCTACACCTTC	TRBV6-2/TRBV6-3	TRBJ1-2	.	once
CASSLRQATNEKLFF	TGTGCCAGCTCACTGCGACAGGCAACTAATGAAAAACTGTTTTTT	TRBV18	TRBJ1-4	.	.
CASSPSRDSWAFF	TGTGCCAGCTCACCATCCCGGGACAGTTGGGCTTTCTTT	TRBV18	TRBJ1-1	TRBD1	few
CASSLANGRATIISGNTIYF	TGTGCCAGCAGCTTGGCCAATGGCAGGGCTACTATCATCTCTGGAAACACCATATATTTT	TRBV5-5	TRBJ1-3	.	once
CAINPGDRETQYF	TGTGCCATCAATCCCGGGGATCGAGAGACCCAGTACTTC	TRBV10-3	TRBJ2-5	.	.
CASYSRETGELFF	TGCGCCAGTTATTCCAGGGAAACCGGGGAGCTGTTTTTT	TRBV10-1	TRBJ2-2	.	.
CASGSPLYRSGNTIYF	TGCGCCAGCGGTAGCCCACTATATCGCTCTGGAAACACCATATATTTT	TRBV10-2	TRBJ1-3	.	.
CSVDRRGTYEQYF	TGCAGCGTTGATCGCAGGGGTACCTACGAGCAGTACTTC	TRBV29-1	TRBJ2-7	.	.
CASSVGTVGEKLFF	TGTGCCAGCAGCGTAGGGACAGTAGGGGAAAAACTGTTTTTT	TRBV9	TRBJ1-4	.	.